This T cell receptor (beta chain) was sequenced during a study of shared clonotypes between healthy human individuals. Germline CDR1 is MNHEY and CDR2 is SMNVEV (reference sequence). CDR3 length: 13 amino acids. This table comes from immunoSEQ multiplex PCR, and its TCRdb copy is limited to in-frame clones, with some not included. The sample consists of 550,000 to 750,000 clones, about 90% of them appearing once. Cells designated naive CD8 were CD45RO-negative and were positively selected for CCR7, with terminally differentiated effector memory CD45RA+ cells excluded. The sequenced material came from naive CD8+ T cells sorted from blood. The gene calls are TRBV27 and TRBJ2-1; D unclear. The source of this sequence is a man younger than 40 in good health. In DNA form, the CDR3 reads TGTGCGATACGATGGGGCTCCTACAATGAGCAGTTCTTC. It is translated as CAIRWGSYNEQFF.